Given below is one T cell receptor (beta chain) in context. The CDR3 extends over 15 amino acids. The V gene's germline CDR1 is SGHDT and CDR2 YYEEEE. V was trimmed by 3 bases and J by 8 bases, leaving 20 bases between them. This table comes from immunoSEQ multiplex PCR, and its TCRdb copy is limited to in-frame clones, with some not included. The sample includes about 190,000 clones, 82% of them seen just once. Ages ranged from roughly 18 to 100 years, with residence in about 23 US areas. Categorization into cohorts depended on clinical history that participants reported. The data were taken from a study of blood T cell repertoires in COVID-19.

The sequence derives from a woman aged 55-70 years with acute COVID-19. The sample consisted of PBMCs or T cells enriched from blood (not recorded which). The chain is built from TRBV5-6 and TRBJ1-1; no clear D gene. The CDR3 reads CASSWYSLSGGEAFF. Here the CDR3 DNA reads TGTGCCAGCAGCTGGTATAGCCTCTCTGGAGGGGAAGCTTTCTTT.